The clone carrying this TCR beta chain has at least ten counts. This sample is drawn from a study of T cells in Graves' hyperthyroidism and ophthalmopathy. Background on the study: Peripheral blood was taken when the disease was first diagnosed, before any treatment began.

The investigators amplified TCR beta CDR3 regions from RNA transcripts. Primed by the HTBI set, a first-round RT-PCR was run on the TCR CDR3. TCRdb re-called the multiplex PCR reads with MiXCR, one entry per CDR3 protein. Here the sample spans a few hundred thousand distinct CDR3 sequences, roughly a sixth being singletons. V was clipped by 1 base and J by 10 bases, with 8 bases between them. Looked up from germline, CDR1 is LGHDT and CDR2 is YNNKEL (reference sequence). This CDR3 is 13 amino acids long. Sequences were obtained from blood. The receptor's source is a woman aged 40 to 50 with Graves' ophthalmopathy. J is TRBJ1-6 and V is TRBV3-1; D remains ambiguous. The CDR3 bases are TGTGCCAGCAGCCAAGCGGACGGCTCACCCCTCCACTTT. Its translation: CASSQADGSPLHF.